These 16 T cell receptor beta chains share one sample of origin, sequenced in a study of CD8 T cells in ankylosing spondylitis. Study-level results: Characteristic, it appeared, of ankylosing spondylitis blood was a TCR beta motif of fewer than 10 highly homologous variants.

One entry per CDR3 protein, called by TCRdb with MiXCR from the 5' RACE reads. Altogether 350,000 to 550,000 distinct CDR3 sequences are present, roughly a quarter being singletons, with the ten largest covering over 0.8%. Their antigens remain unidentified. The sample consisted of blood, either unsorted or a sorted T cell fraction (not recorded which). These receptors came from a male donor with ankylosing spondylitis.

The chain couples TRBV20-1 to TRBJ2-1; 11 nucleotides agree with TRBD1. The CDR3 is made up of 16 amino acids. The ends lost 5 bases at V and 0 bases at J; junction bases unmatched: 6. Germline V gene lookup returns CDR1 DFQATT and CDR2 SNEGSKA (reference sequence). The CDR3 loop reads CSAGDRGSFSYNEQFF. For the CDR3, the DNA is TGCAGTGCTGGGGACAGGGGGTCCTTCTCCTACAATGAGCAGTTCTTC.

The CDR3 DNA reads as TGCAGCGTTGATTTGGGTACATACACTGAAGCTTTCTTT. The encoded protein is CSVDLGTYTEAFF. V gene TRBV29-1 combines with J gene TRBJ1-1; D not resolved. The length of the CDR3 is 13 residues. Looked up from germline, CDR1 is SQVTM and CDR2 is ANQGSEA. The ends were cut back, 3 bases at V and 3 bases at J, with 11 bases in the middle.

V is TRBV24-1 and J is TRBJ2-5; TRBD1 matches 7 bases. The CDR3 length is 18 residues. Germline-derived CDR1 and CDR2 are KGHDR and SFDVKD. After removal of 3 bases from V and 1 base from J, the junction contained 13 bases not matched to a gene. The CDR3 coding sequence is TGTGCCACCAGTGATGGTGAATTCGGGGACAGTACCCAAGAGACCCAGTACTTC. Translating it yields CATSDGEFGDSTQETQYF.

V gene TRBV5-1 combines with J gene TRBJ1-1; D call uncertain. The V gene's germline CDR1 is SGHRS and CDR2 YFSETQ. CDR3 length equals 12 residues. V was cut by 3 bases and J by 5 bases, with 8 bases left in between. The CDR3: CASSSGVTEAFF. The CDR3 DNA follows: TGCGCCAGCAGCTCCGGGGTAACTGAAGCTTTCTTT. Drawing the rest from reference TRBV5-1 and TRBJ1-1, the complete variable domain is KAGVTQTPRYLIKTRGQQVTLSCSPISGHRSVSWYQQTPGQGLQFLFEYFSETQRNKGNFPGRFSGRQFSNSRSEMNVSTLELGDSALYLCASSSGVTEAFFGQGTRLTVV.

The chain carries TRBV7-8 and TRBJ2-1; D gene unclear. This CDR3 spans 14 amino acids. V was clipped by 3 bases and J by 5 bases, with 11 bases between them. Germline lookup yields CDR1 SGHVS and CDR2 FQNEAQ. DNA for the CDR3: TGTGCCAGCAGCTTGGTTGAAGGGAACAATGAGCAGTTCTTC. This translates into CASSLVEGNNEQFF.

V and J are TRBV7-9 and TRBJ2-3; D not resolved. Germline loops: CDR1 SEHNR, CDR2 FQNEAQ (reference sequence). Trimming shortened V by 6 bases and J by 3 bases, and 16 bases separated the two germline ends. This CDR3 has 15 residues. CDR3 in DNA: TGTGCCAGCAGTTCAGGTCCGGCTACTACAGATACGCAGTATTTT. Protein sequence: CASSSGPATTDTQYF.

The sample holds many counts of this clonotype. This chain joins TRBV29-1 and TRBJ2-1; TRBD1 might be the D (6 bases). Trimming took 2 bases from V and 7 from J, leaving 9 bases between them. The germline V gene has CDR1 SQVTM and CDR2 ANQGSEA. CDR3 length: 12 residues. CDR3 in amino acids: CSVEKQGNEQFF. CDR3 in DNA: TGCAGCGTTGAAAAACAGGGAAATGAGCAGTTCTTC.

The chain has TRBV5-1 and TRBJ1-4; possible D gene TRBD1, 6 bases. Trimming removed 1 base at V and 8 bases at J, with 15 bases between. The germline CDR1 and CDR2 sequences are SGHRS and YFSETQ. The CDR3 has 15 residues. The CDR3 coding sequence is TGCGCCAGCAGCTTGACTGGGGGCGTAGGGGAAAAACTGTTTTTT. This codes for CASSLTGGVGEKLFF.

V usage is TRBV10-3 and J usage is TRBJ2-3; D might be TRBD1 or TRBD2, each matching 5 bases. The CDR3 covers 14 residues. The V end was cut by 3 bases, the J end by 5 bases, with 12 bases between. Germline CDR1 is ENHRY and CDR2 is SYGVKD. The CDR3 DNA sequence: TGTGCCATCAGTGACGTTGGGGCGGGAGATACGCAGTATTTT. It encodes CAISDVGAGDTQYF.

The chain recombines TRBV4-2 with TRBJ2-1; 9 nucleotides match TRBD2. CDR1 and CDR2 (germline): LGHNA, YNFKEQ. The V gene end was trimmed by 3 bases and the J gene end by 0 bases; junction bases not matched to a gene: 9. The CDR3 extends over 18 amino acids. Here the CDR3 reads CASSQDSSGISSYNEQFF. As DNA, the CDR3 is TGTGCCAGCAGCCAGGATTCTAGCGGGATAAGCTCCTACAATGAGCAGTTCTTC.

This chain uses TRBV7-2 with TRBJ2-5; D may be TRBD2 (7 bases). The length of the CDR3 is 14 residues. Deletions cut 4 bases from V and 4 bases from J, with 13 bases between. The germline V gene encodes CDR1 SGHTA and CDR2 FQGNSA. The DNA of the CDR3 is TGTGCCAGCAGCTCAGGGAGGGGGGCAGAGACCCAGTACTTC. This translates into CASSSGRGAETQYF.

The chain combines TRBV3-1 with TRBJ2-2; TRBD2 is a possible D gene (5 bases). CDR3 length equals 16 residues. The ends were cut back, 1 base at V and 1 base at J, with 10 bases in the middle. The germline CDR1 and CDR2 sequences are LGHDT and YNNKEL (reference sequence). The CDR3 DNA reads TGTGCCAGCAGCCAAGGGTCGGGGTGGAACACCGGGGAGCTGTTTTTT. It codes for CASSQGSGWNTGELFF.

The CDR3 spells CATSDPGAYEQYF. In nucleotides, the CDR3 is TGTGCCACCAGTGATCCGGGGGCGTACGAGCAGTACTTC. The chain combines TRBV24-1 with TRBJ2-7; possibly TRBD1 or TRBD2 for D (6 bases each). The germline V and J ends were trimmed by 3 bases and 4 bases, with 9 bases remaining between them. The CDR3 extends over 13 amino acids. The germline gives CDR1 KGHDR, CDR2 SFDVKD.

This chain connects TRBV2 to TRBJ1-2; TRBD1 matches at 8 bases. This CDR3 region has 14 residues. Germline V gives CDR1 SNHLY, CDR2 FYNNEI. Losses at the gene ends were 3 bases for V and 7 bases for J; bases not matched to a gene: 7. CDR3 amino acids: CASSDRTGRGGYTF. CDR3 DNA: TGTGCCAGCAGTGATCGGACAGGGCGGGGTGGCTACACCTTC. The variable domain in full, completed from reference TRBV2 and TRBJ1-2, reads EPEVTQTPSHQVTQMGQEVILRCVPISNHLYFYWYRQILGQKVEFLVSFYNNEISEKSEIFDDQFSVERPDGSNFTLKIRSTKLEDSAMYFCASSDRTGRGGYTFGSGTRLTVV.

This clonotype was counted a few times. The chain has TRBV5-1 and TRBJ1-3, with a weak D call TRBD1 (5 bases). In germline, CDR1 is SGHRS, CDR2 YFSETQ. The CDR3 runs to 16 residues. V was shortened by 3 bases and J by 0 bases, with 13 bases between the two germline ends. For the CDR3, the DNA is TGCGCCAGCAGCTCGGGGCAGGCAGACTCTGGAAACACCATATATTTT. Translated, it gives CASSSGQADSGNTIYF. Variable domain in full (rest from reference TRBV5-1 and TRBJ1-3): KAGVTQTPRYLIKTRGQQVTLSCSPISGHRSVSWYQQTPGQGLQFLFEYFSETQRNKGNFPGRFSGRQFSNSRSEMNVSTLELGDSALYLCASSSGQADSGNTIYFGEGSWLTVV.

The rearrangement links TRBV11-1 to TRBJ2-6; D gene unclear. The V and J ends lost 2 bases and 0 bases respectively, with 17 bases between them. The germline V gene has CDR1 SGHAT and CDR2 FQDESV (reference sequence). The CDR3 consists of 19 residues. The CDR3 DNA follows: TGTGCCAGCAGCTTAACCGGTCACAGCACACCCTCTGGGGCCAACGTCCTGACTTTC. It encodes CASSLTGHSTPSGANVLTF.